The following is a T cell receptor (beta chain) sequence with its context. TCRdb's copy holds only in-frame clones and misses some; the assay was immunoSEQ multiplex PCR. The sample lists around 130,000 clones, around 93% occurring once. CDR3 length: 15 amino acids. From germline, CDR1 is SGHTA and CDR2 FQGNSA. Trimming cost V 4 bases and J 9 bases; bases outside gene matches: 12. This entry belongs to a study of OX40 agonist ivuxolimab in advanced cancers. Study at large: Checkpoint inhibitors had been given previously to 40% of patients. Three patients, one with hepatocellular carcinoma and two with cutaneous melanoma, responded partially.

This chain joins TRBV7-2 and TRBJ2-1; 7 nucleotides agree with TRBD2. The TCR comes from an adult with an advanced solid tumor such as melanoma, head and neck, liver or kidney cancer. The sequencing used CD4+ or CD8+ T cells sorted from blood, collected in a trial of the OX40 agonist ivuxolimab. The CDR3 region is CASSSQGLPNGEQFF. DNA for the CDR3: TGTGCCAGCAGCTCGCAGGGACTACCAAACGGTGAGCAGTTCTTC.